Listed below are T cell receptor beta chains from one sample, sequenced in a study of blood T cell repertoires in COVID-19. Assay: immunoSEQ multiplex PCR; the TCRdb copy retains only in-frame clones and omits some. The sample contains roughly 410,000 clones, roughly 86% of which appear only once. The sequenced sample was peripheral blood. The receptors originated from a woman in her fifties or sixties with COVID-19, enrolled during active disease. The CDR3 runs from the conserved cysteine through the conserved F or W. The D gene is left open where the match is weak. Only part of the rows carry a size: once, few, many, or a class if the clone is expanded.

CDR3aa: CSVVGLADPYEQYF; CDR3nt: TGCAGCGTTGTGGGACTAGCGGACCCCTACGAGCAGTACTTC; v_gene: TRBV29-1; d_gene: TRBD2; abundance: -; j_gene: TRBJ2-7
CDR3aa: CASSSLVLAGASTDTQYF; CDR3nt: TGTGCCAGCAGCTCCTTGGTCTTAGCGGGGGCCAGCACAGATACGCAGTATTTT; v_gene: TRBV7-8; d_gene: TRBD2; abundance: -; j_gene: TRBJ2-3
CDR3aa: CSASRTGGNYGYTF; CDR3nt: TGCAGTGCTAGTCGCACAGGGGGAAACTATGGCTACACCTTC; v_gene: TRBV20-1; d_gene: TRBD1; abundance: -; j_gene: TRBJ1-2
CDR3aa: CASSRSQGVNEKLFF; CDR3nt: TGCGCCAGCAGTCGCTCACAGGGGGTTAATGAAAAACTGTTTTTT; v_gene: TRBV5-1; d_gene: TRBD1; abundance: -; j_gene: TRBJ1-4
CDR3aa: CASNVQATPYEQYF; CDR3nt: TGTGCCAGCAACGTCCAGGCGACCCCCTACGAGCAGTACTTC; v_gene: TRBV6-6; d_gene: -; abundance: once; j_gene: TRBJ2-7
CDR3aa: CASSHRDSNQYNEQFF; CDR3nt: TGCGCCAGCAGCCACCGGGACAGCAATCAGTACAATGAGCAGTTCTTC; v_gene: TRBV4-1; d_gene: TRBD1; abundance: -; j_gene: TRBJ2-1
CDR3aa: CASSYSGRGDKNEQFF; CDR3nt: TGTGCCAGCAGTTACTCAGGCAGGGGAGATAAAAATGAGCAGTTCTTC; v_gene: TRBV6-5; d_gene: -; abundance: -; j_gene: TRBJ2-1
CDR3aa: CASSLGLAAYNEQFF; CDR3nt: TGTGCCAGCAGCTTAGGACTAGCGGCCTACAATGAGCAGTTCTTC; v_gene: TRBV7-3; d_gene: TRBD2; abundance: once; j_gene: TRBJ2-1
CDR3aa: CASRNQGLGNQPQHF; CDR3nt: TGTGCCAGCAGAAATCAGGGGTTAGGCAATCAGCCCCAGCATTTT; v_gene: TRBV6-5; d_gene: -; abundance: -; j_gene: TRBJ1-5
CDR3aa: CASSKKRDEGVEAFF; CDR3nt: TGTGCCAGCAGCAAAAAAAGGGACGAGGGGGTCGAAGCTTTCTTT; v_gene: TRBV21-1; d_gene: -; abundance: -; j_gene: TRBJ1-1
CDR3aa: CASSLSGSSYNEQFF; CDR3nt: TGTGCCAGCAGCTTAAGTGGTAGCTCCTACAATGAGCAGTTCTTC; v_gene: TRBV7-3; d_gene: -; abundance: -; j_gene: TRBJ2-1
CDR3aa: CASSLGDRGSGSPLHF; CDR3nt: TGTGCCAGCAGCTTAGGGGACAGGGGGTCTGGTTCACCCCTCCACTTT; v_gene: TRBV11-2; d_gene: TRBD1; abundance: -; j_gene: TRBJ1-6
CDR3aa: CASSLGAANTGELFF; CDR3nt: TGTGCCAGCAGCCTCGGTGCGGCGAACACCGGGGAGCTGTTTTTT; v_gene: TRBV3-1/TRBV3-2; d_gene: -; abundance: -; j_gene: TRBJ2-2
CDR3aa: CASSLAGGRQETQYF; CDR3nt: TGTGCCAGCAGCTTAGCGGGGGGGCGCCAAGAGACCCAGTACTTC; v_gene: TRBV11-2; d_gene: TRBD2; abundance: -; j_gene: TRBJ2-5
CDR3aa: CASRMDRGREQYF; CDR3nt: TGTGCCAGCAGGATGGACAGGGGGCGTGAGCAGTACTTC; v_gene: TRBV6-5; d_gene: TRBD1; abundance: -; j_gene: TRBJ2-7
CDR3aa: CASSLQGANTDTQYF; CDR3nt: TGTGCCAGCAGCTTACAGGGGGCAAACACAGATACGCAGTATTTT; v_gene: TRBV5-4; d_gene: TRBD1; abundance: -; j_gene: TRBJ2-3
CDR3aa: CASSLILQGPKVPGELFF; CDR3nt: TGTGCCAGCAGCTTAATCCTACAGGGGCCTAAGGTCCCCGGGGAGCTGTTTTTT; v_gene: TRBV7-2; d_gene: TRBD1; abundance: -; j_gene: TRBJ2-2
CDR3aa: CASSFRTGGFSPLHF; CDR3nt: TGTGCCAGCAGCTTTAGGACAGGGGGTTTTTCACCCCTCCACTTT; v_gene: TRBV5-6; d_gene: TRBD1; abundance: -; j_gene: TRBJ1-6
CDR3aa: CASSVVPAAPPYEQYF; CDR3nt: TGTGCCAGCAGTGTGGTCCCAGCGGCCCCTCCCTACGAGCAGTACTTC; v_gene: TRBV6-1; d_gene: -; abundance: -; j_gene: TRBJ2-7
CDR3aa: CASSYGIGGNTEAFF; CDR3nt: TGTGCCAGCAGTTATGGTATCGGGGGTAACACTGAAGCTTTCTTT; v_gene: TRBV6-6; d_gene: -; abundance: -; j_gene: TRBJ1-1
CDR3aa: CASSEENQQNPYEQYF; CDR3nt: TGTGCCAGCAGCGAGGAGAACCAGCAGAACCCCTACGAGCAGTACTTC; v_gene: TRBV7-2; d_gene: -; abundance: -; j_gene: TRBJ2-7
CDR3aa: CASSPGGWGNTEAFF; CDR3nt: TGTGCCAGCAGCCCCGGGGGGTGGGGGAACACTGAAGCTTTCTTT; v_gene: TRBV9; d_gene: -; abundance: once; j_gene: TRBJ1-1
CDR3aa: CAIRKQGEETQYF; CDR3nt: TGTGCCATCAGAAAACAGGGGGAAGAGACCCAGTACTTC; v_gene: TRBV10-3; d_gene: TRBD1; abundance: -; j_gene: TRBJ2-5
CDR3aa: CASSQRTGNYGYTF; CDR3nt: TGTGCCAGCAGCCAACGGACGGGAAACTATGGCTACACCTTC; v_gene: TRBV11-2; d_gene: -; abundance: -; j_gene: TRBJ1-2
CDR3aa: CASSSRQGNTEAFF; CDR3nt: TGCGCCAGCAGCAGTCGACAGGGGAACACTGAAGCTTTCTTT; v_gene: TRBV5-1; d_gene: TRBD1; abundance: -; j_gene: TRBJ1-1
CDR3aa: CASSEAAWSTGELFF; CDR3nt: TGTGCCAGCAGTGAAGCGGCTTGGAGCACCGGGGAGCTGTTTTTT; v_gene: TRBV6-1; d_gene: -; abundance: many; j_gene: TRBJ2-2
CDR3aa: CASSHGTPENIQYF; CDR3nt: TGTGCCAGCAGCCACGGGACTCCTGAAAACATTCAGTACTTC; v_gene: TRBV2; d_gene: -; abundance: -; j_gene: TRBJ2-4
CDR3aa: CASSRTGYEQYF; CDR3nt: TGTGCCAGTAGTCGTACAGGCTACGAGCAGTACTTC; v_gene: TRBV19; d_gene: -; abundance: -; j_gene: TRBJ2-7
CDR3aa: CASSLGDRGGRETQYF; CDR3nt: TGTGCCAGCAGCTTGGGGGACAGGGGAGGTAGGGAGACCCAGTACTTC; v_gene: TRBV5-4; d_gene: TRBD1; abundance: -; j_gene: TRBJ2-5
CDR3aa: CASNVNMDKEAFF; CDR3nt: TGTGCCAGCAACGTAAATATGGACAAGGAAGCTTTCTTT; v_gene: TRBV28; d_gene: -; abundance: -; j_gene: TRBJ1-1
CDR3aa: CASSVIAGGTDTQYF; CDR3nt: TGTGCCAGCAGCGTAATAGCGGGGGGCACAGATACGCAGTATTTT; v_gene: TRBV9; d_gene: TRBD2; abundance: -; j_gene: TRBJ2-3
CDR3aa: CASSPGLADNEQFF; CDR3nt: TGTGCCAGCTCACCAGGGCTAGCGGACAATGAGCAGTTCTTC; v_gene: TRBV18; d_gene: TRBD2; abundance: -; j_gene: TRBJ2-1
CDR3aa: CASSAGHGYTEAFF; CDR3nt: TGTGCCAGCAGCGCAGGACATGGCTACACTGAAGCTTTCTTT; v_gene: TRBV11-1; d_gene: -; abundance: -; j_gene: TRBJ1-1
CDR3aa: CASSLQQGPPEAFF; CDR3nt: TGCGCCAGCAGCCTACAACAGGGTCCCCCTGAAGCTTTCTTT; v_gene: TRBV4-1; d_gene: -; abundance: -; j_gene: TRBJ1-1
CDR3aa: CASSSRQIHNSPLHF; CDR3nt: TGTGCCAGCAGTTCCAGACAGATCCATAATTCACCCCTCCACTTT; v_gene: TRBV27; d_gene: -; abundance: -; j_gene: TRBJ1-6
CDR3aa: CASSFFPSGVGDYGYTF; CDR3nt: TGTGCCAGCAGTTTTTTCCCCTCCGGGGTAGGAGACTATGGCTACACCTTC; v_gene: TRBV2; d_gene: -; abundance: -; j_gene: TRBJ1-2
CDR3aa: CASSPSWTGIEQYF; CDR3nt: TGTGCCAGCTCACCATCCTGGACAGGGATCGAGCAGTACTTC; v_gene: TRBV18; d_gene: TRBD1; abundance: -; j_gene: TRBJ2-7
CDR3aa: CASSLTTGSGNTIYF; CDR3nt: TGTGCCAGCAGCCTTACGACGGGCTCTGGAAACACCATATATTTT; v_gene: TRBV4-2; d_gene: -; abundance: -; j_gene: TRBJ1-3
CDR3aa: CASSSTTGVNEQFF; CDR3nt: TGCGCCAGCAGCAGTACGACAGGGGTCAATGAGCAGTTCTTC; v_gene: TRBV5-1; d_gene: TRBD1; abundance: once; j_gene: TRBJ2-1
CDR3aa: CASSWGGEATEAFF; CDR3nt: TGCGCCAGCAGCTGGGGGGGCGAGGCCACTGAAGCTTTCTTT; v_gene: TRBV5-1; d_gene: -; abundance: -; j_gene: TRBJ1-1
CDR3aa: CASSFPGSTEAFF; CDR3nt: TGTGCCAGCAGTTTTCCCGGGAGCACTGAAGCTTTCTTT; v_gene: TRBV28; d_gene: -; abundance: -; j_gene: TRBJ1-1
CDR3aa: CASSQDFQGGWGYTF; CDR3nt: TGTGCCAGCAGCCAAGATTTCCAAGGGGGTTGGGGCTACACCTTC; v_gene: TRBV4-2; d_gene: -; abundance: -; j_gene: TRBJ1-2
CDR3aa: CASSYSRQGWQETQYF; CDR3nt: TGTGCCAGCAGTTACTCTCGACAGGGGTGGCAAGAGACCCAGTACTTC; v_gene: TRBV6-5; d_gene: TRBD1; abundance: -; j_gene: TRBJ2-5
CDR3aa: CASSWDRDYGYTF; CDR3nt: TGTGCCAGCAGCTGGGACAGGGACTATGGCTACACCTTC; v_gene: TRBV3-1/TRBV3-2; d_gene: TRBD1; abundance: -; j_gene: TRBJ1-2
CDR3aa: CASSEVPTGVGYTF; CDR3nt: TGTGCCAGCAGTGAAGTCCCGACAGGGGTAGGCTACACCTTC; v_gene: TRBV6-1; d_gene: TRBD1; abundance: -; j_gene: TRBJ1-2
CDR3aa: CASSYSGQNHYGYTF; CDR3nt: TGTGCCAGCAGTTACTCGGGACAGAACCACTATGGCTACACCTTC; v_gene: TRBV6-5; d_gene: TRBD1; abundance: -; j_gene: TRBJ1-2
CDR3aa: CASISGTGNEKLFF; CDR3nt: TGTGCCAGCATCTCTGGGACAGGGAATGAAAAACTGTTTTTT; v_gene: TRBV6-6; d_gene: TRBD1; abundance: -; j_gene: TRBJ1-4
CDR3aa: CASSLAGKTRSEQYF; CDR3nt: TGCGCCAGCAGCTTGGCAGGGAAGACCCGAAGCGAGCAGTACTTC; v_gene: TRBV5-1; d_gene: -; abundance: -; j_gene: TRBJ2-7
CDR3aa: CASSPLGLAHEQFF; CDR3nt: TGTGCCAGCTCACCCCTAGGACTAGCCCATGAGCAGTTCTTC; v_gene: TRBV18; d_gene: TRBD2; abundance: -; j_gene: TRBJ2-1
CDR3aa: CATSDSRGSGELFF; CDR3nt: TGTGCCACCAGTGACTCAAGGGGGAGCGGGGAGCTGTTTTTT; v_gene: TRBV24-1; d_gene: -; abundance: -; j_gene: TRBJ2-2
CDR3aa: CASSYGGGGPQEQYF; CDR3nt: TGTGCCAGCAGTTACGGAGGCGGGGGCCCCCAAGAGCAGTACTTC; v_gene: TRBV6-5; d_gene: -; abundance: -; j_gene: TRBJ2-7
CDR3aa: CASSLEGGRVGTEAFF; CDR3nt: TGCGCCAGCAGCTTGGAGGGAGGCAGGGTGGGCACTGAAGCTTTCTTT; v_gene: TRBV5-1; d_gene: -; abundance: -; j_gene: TRBJ1-1
CDR3aa: CASSVGRTGFSTDTQYF; CDR3nt: TGTGCCAGCAGCGTAGGGAGGACAGGGTTTAGCACAGATACGCAGTATTTT; v_gene: TRBV9; d_gene: TRBD1; abundance: -; j_gene: TRBJ2-3
CDR3aa: CASSTKERTEAFF; CDR3nt: TGTGCCAGCAGCACCAAGGAGCGGACTGAAGCTTTCTTT; v_gene: TRBV7-3; d_gene: -; abundance: -; j_gene: TRBJ1-1
CDR3aa: CASSLGQGDSYEQYF; CDR3nt: TGTGCCAGCTCACTGGGACAGGGGGATTCCTACGAGCAGTACTTC; v_gene: TRBV18; d_gene: TRBD1; abundance: once; j_gene: TRBJ2-7